This passage covers 5 T cell receptor beta chains from one sample sequenced in a study of T cells and copy number aberrations in small-cell lung cancer. Repertoires were generated with immunoSEQ multiplex PCR, while TCRdb's copy carries only in-frame clones and drops some. The data show 7,500 or so clones, with approximately 85% seen just once and 3.5% to 5.5% held by the top ten. Sequencing input: normal tissue next to the tumor. The receptors derive from a woman between 45 and 60 years old with small cell lung cancer.

This chain connects TRBV5-8 to TRBJ2-5; tentatively, D is TRBD1 (6 bases). The germline V gene encodes CDR1 SGHTS and CDR2 YDEGEE. The V end was cut by 6 bases, the J end by 5 bases, with 14 bases between. This CDR3 has 13 amino acids. CDR3 in DNA: TGTGCCAGCAAACGACAGGTCCGGGAGACCCAGTACTTC. The encoded protein is CASKRQVRETQYF.

V gene TRBV4-3 combines with J gene TRBJ2-1; no clear D gene. Deletions cut 4 bases from V and 0 bases from J, with 13 bases between. This CDR3 spans 16 amino acids. The germline V gene has CDR1 LGHNA and CDR2 YSLEER. CDR3 bases: TGCGCCAGCAGCCCCGCCGACGGAAGCTCCTACAATGAGCAGTTCTTC. This sequence encodes CASSPADGSSYNEQFF.

A word on this clone: The same CDR3 arises from other DNA sequences in this sample as well. This rearrangement joins TRBV6-6 to TRBJ2-3, with D unclear. V lost 5 bases and J 3 bases, leaving 18 bases between the germline ends. CDR1 and CDR2 from the germline V gene are MNHNY and SVGAGI (reference sequence). This CDR3 contains 16 residues. CDR3 sequence (DNA): TGTGCCAGCAGTCCTACTGGGCCGAAGTCAACAGATACGCAGTATTTT. Translating it yields CASSPTGPKSTDTQYF.

The chain recombines TRBV6-4 with TRBJ2-7; tentatively, D is TRBD2 (5 bases). The germline CDR1 and CDR2 sequences are MRHNA and SNTAGT. CDR3 length: 18 residues. Trimming removed 2 bases from V and 1 base from J, with 21 bases in between. In nucleotides, the CDR3 is TGTGCCAGCAGTGACCCTTGTGGGTGGGTCGGGAAATCCTACGAGCAGTACTTC. This encodes CASSDPCGWVGKSYEQYF.

This sequence joins TRBV5-5 and TRBJ2-3; tentatively, D is TRBD1 (6 bases). V was clipped by 0 bases and J by 3 bases, with 17 bases between them. CDR1 and CDR2 from the germline V gene are SGHKS and YYEKEE (reference sequence). The length of the CDR3 is 17 residues. CDR3 nucleotide sequence: TGTGCCAGCAGCTTGGTGTCCCCACAGGGAAGAACAGATACGCAGTATTTT. It specifies CASSLVSPQGRTDTQYF.